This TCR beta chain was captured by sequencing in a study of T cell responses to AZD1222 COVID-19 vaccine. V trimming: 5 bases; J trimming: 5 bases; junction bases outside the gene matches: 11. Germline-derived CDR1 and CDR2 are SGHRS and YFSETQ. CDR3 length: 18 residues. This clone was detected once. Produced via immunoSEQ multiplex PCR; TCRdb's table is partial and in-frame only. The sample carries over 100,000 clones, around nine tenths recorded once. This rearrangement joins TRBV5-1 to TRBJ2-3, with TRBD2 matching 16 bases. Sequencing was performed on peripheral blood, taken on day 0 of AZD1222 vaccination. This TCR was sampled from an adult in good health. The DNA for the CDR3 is TGCGCCAGCAGATTTGGGACTAGCGGGAGGGCCTCGGTAGATACGCAGTATTTT. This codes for CASRFGTSGRASVDTQYF. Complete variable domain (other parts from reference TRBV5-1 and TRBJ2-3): KAGVTQTPRYLIKTRGQQVTLSCSPISGHRSVSWYQQTPGQGLQFLFEYFSETQRNKGNFPGRFSGRQFSNSRSEMNVSTLELGDSALYLCASRFGTSGRASVDTQYFGPGTRLTVL.